This T cell receptor (beta chain) was identified during a study of shared clonotypes between healthy human individuals. Findings of the study overall: In a handful of donors, around 5.5% of naive CD4 clonotypes appeared in common.

In regard to this clone: Its antigen is still unknown. At the DNA level, this CDR3 is encoded by other sequences in the same sample as well.

CD45RA-negative memory and CD45RA+ naive subsets were split from the CD4+ cells. This CDR3 is 15 amino acids long. Germline V gene lookup returns CDR1 SGHRS and CDR2 YFSETQ. The V end lost 0 bases, the J end lost 2 bases, and 8 bases lay between the germline ends. An assay was performed, and its level was deep. Profiled with immunoSEQ multiplex PCR; TCRdb holds only in-frame clones, not every one. The data show some 2.4 million clones, roughly 93% seen once. This receptor was identified in a man between 18 and 35 years old in good health. Some clones in this sample may be carry-over from other donors' samples. The chain is built from TRBV5-1 and TRBJ2-2, with D perhaps TRBD2 (5 bases). The sequencing input was naive CD4+ T cells from PBMCs. Subset indicated: CD45RA+ positively selected. Here the CDR3 reads CASSLAGVNTGELFF. CDR3 bases: TGCGCCAGCAGCTTGGCCGGGGTTAACACCGGGGAGCTGTTTTTT.